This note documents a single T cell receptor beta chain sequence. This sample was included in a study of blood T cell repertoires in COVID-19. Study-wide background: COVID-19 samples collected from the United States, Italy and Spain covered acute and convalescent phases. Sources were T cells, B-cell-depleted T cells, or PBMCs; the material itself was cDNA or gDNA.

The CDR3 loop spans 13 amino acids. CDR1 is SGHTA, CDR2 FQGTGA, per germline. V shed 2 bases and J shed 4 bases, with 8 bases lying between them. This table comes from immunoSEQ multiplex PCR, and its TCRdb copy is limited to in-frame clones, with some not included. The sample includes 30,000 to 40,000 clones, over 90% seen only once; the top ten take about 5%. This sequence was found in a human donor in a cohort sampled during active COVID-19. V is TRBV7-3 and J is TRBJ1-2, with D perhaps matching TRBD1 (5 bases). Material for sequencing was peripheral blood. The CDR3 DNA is TGTGCCAGCAGCTTACGGGGGACCTATGGCTACACCTTC. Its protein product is CASSLRGTYGYTF.